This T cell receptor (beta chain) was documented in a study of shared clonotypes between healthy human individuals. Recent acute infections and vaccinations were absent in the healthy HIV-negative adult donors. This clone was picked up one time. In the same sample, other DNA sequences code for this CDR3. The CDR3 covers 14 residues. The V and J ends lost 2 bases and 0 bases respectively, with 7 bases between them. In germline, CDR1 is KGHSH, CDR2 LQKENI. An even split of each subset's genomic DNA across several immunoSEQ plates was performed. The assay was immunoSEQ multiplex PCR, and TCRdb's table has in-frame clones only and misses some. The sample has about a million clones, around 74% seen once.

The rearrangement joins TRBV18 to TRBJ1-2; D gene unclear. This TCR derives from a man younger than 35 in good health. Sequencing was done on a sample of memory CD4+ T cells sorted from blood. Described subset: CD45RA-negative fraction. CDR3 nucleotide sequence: TGTGCCAGCTCACCAGGATTGGCTAACTATGGCTACACCTTC. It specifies CASSPGLANYGYTF.